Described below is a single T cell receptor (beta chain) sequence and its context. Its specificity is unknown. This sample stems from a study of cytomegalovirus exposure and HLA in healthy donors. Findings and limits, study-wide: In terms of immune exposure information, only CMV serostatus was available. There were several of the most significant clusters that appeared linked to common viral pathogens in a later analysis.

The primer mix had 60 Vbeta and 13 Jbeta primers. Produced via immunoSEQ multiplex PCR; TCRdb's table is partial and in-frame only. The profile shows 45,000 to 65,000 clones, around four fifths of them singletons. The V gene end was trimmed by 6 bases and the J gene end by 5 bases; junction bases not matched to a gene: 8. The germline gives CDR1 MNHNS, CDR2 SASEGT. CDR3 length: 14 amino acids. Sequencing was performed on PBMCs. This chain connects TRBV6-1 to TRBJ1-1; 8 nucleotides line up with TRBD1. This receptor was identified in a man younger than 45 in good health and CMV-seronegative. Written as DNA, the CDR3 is TGTGCCAGCAGCCGGACAGGGCTCGGGACTGAAGCTTTCTTT. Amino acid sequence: CASSRTGLGTEAFF.